A selection of T cell receptor beta chains follows, all from one sample in a study of T-cell reconstitution after alpha-beta-depleted transplantation in children. TCRdb independently ran MiXCR on the PCR reads; one entry per CDR3 protein. The sample has about a million distinct CDR3 sequences, about 31% seen once; the top ten hold 28%. The sequencing used PBMCs, mostly from graft donor cells, collected 360 days after TCRalphabeta/CD19-depleted stem cell transplant. Receptors originate from a boy under two years old who had a stem cell transplant for SCID, so the T cells may come from the graft donor. CDR3s include the opening cysteine and the closing phenylalanine or tryptophan. A D gene is named only where the DNA matches it firmly. A row's size may be missing; if present it is once, few, many or a size class.

j_call: TRBJ2-3; clone_size: -; v_call: TRBV20-1; d_call: -; cdr3_nt: TGCAGTGCTACAGCCAACATGCACACAGATACGCAGTATTTT; cdr3_aa: CSATANMHTDTQYF
j_call: TRBJ2-2; clone_size: few; v_call: TRBV7-3; d_call: -; cdr3_nt: TGTGCCAGCAGCTTAAACACGGCGGGCGCTACTAACACCGGGGAGCTGTTTTTT; cdr3_aa: CASSLNTAGATNTGELFF
j_call: TRBJ2-7; clone_size: few; v_call: TRBV12-3/TRBV12-4; d_call: TRBD1; cdr3_nt: TGTGCCAGCAGTTTTTCTATATTGAAACAGGGGCCCCCCTACGAGCAGTACTTC; cdr3_aa: CASSFSILKQGPPYEQYF
j_call: TRBJ2-2; clone_size: few; v_call: TRBV5-1; d_call: TRBD1; cdr3_nt: TGCGCCACCCGGAGAGGGCCCGTGACAGGGAAACCCGTCAACACCGGGGAGCTGTTTTTT; cdr3_aa: CATRRGPVTGKPVNTGELFF
j_call: TRBJ2-1; clone_size: -; v_call: TRBV2; d_call: -; cdr3_nt: TGTGCCAGCAGTGAATCTAGGGATGAGCAGTTCTTC; cdr3_aa: CASSESRDEQFF
j_call: TRBJ2-1; clone_size: -; v_call: TRBV7-2; d_call: -; cdr3_nt: TGTGCCAGCAGCTTATTGGGGGACGGGGCTAGCCAATCCTCCCATTCCTACAATGAGCAGTTCTTC; cdr3_aa: CASSLLGDGASQSSHSYNEQFF
j_call: TRBJ1-3; clone_size: -; v_call: TRBV6-5; d_call: -; cdr3_nt: TGTGCCAGCAGTTGGGCAGGGGTAGGTGGAAACACCATATATTTT; cdr3_aa: CASSWAGVGGNTIYF
j_call: TRBJ2-1; clone_size: once; v_call: TRBV5-1; d_call: TRBD1; cdr3_nt: TGCGCCAGCAGCTTGGCCGGACAGGGAGGAATAAATGAGCAGTTCTTC; cdr3_aa: CASSLAGQGGINEQFF
j_call: TRBJ1-6; clone_size: -; v_call: TRBV11-1; d_call: TRBD1; cdr3_nt: TGTGCCAGCAGCTTAACAGGGGGATCCCTCCACTTT; cdr3_aa: CASSLTGGSLHF
j_call: TRBJ2-5; clone_size: -; v_call: TRBV20-1; d_call: -; cdr3_nt: TGCAGTGCTCCCCGGACGTATGAAGAGACCCAGTACTTC; cdr3_aa: CSAPRTYEETQYF
j_call: TRBJ2-5; clone_size: few; v_call: TRBV5-1; d_call: -; cdr3_nt: TGCGCCAGCAGCTTGGGGGCCCCACAAGAGACCCAGTACTTC; cdr3_aa: CASSLGAPQETQYF
j_call: TRBJ2-5; clone_size: few; v_call: TRBV7-2; d_call: -; cdr3_nt: TGTGCCAGCAGCTTAAGTAGACGGACAGTCCAAGAGACCCAGTACTTC; cdr3_aa: CASSLSRRTVQETQYF
j_call: TRBJ2-1; clone_size: -; v_call: TRBV5-1; d_call: -; cdr3_nt: TGCGCCAGCAGCTTGGGGAGGGGCCACTTCGATGAGCAGTTCTTC; cdr3_aa: CASSLGRGHFDEQFF